The 10 T cell receptor beta chains listed next were all sequenced from one sample in a study of T cells after yellow fever vaccination. TCRdb analysed the 5' RACE reads with MiXCR anew, one entry per CDR3 protein. The sample lists about 320,000 distinct CDR3 sequences, roughly 4.3% occurring once. Sequenced material: PBMCs, taken 15 days after the yellow fever booster vaccination. Every receptor here comes from a man between 18 and 35 years old who received the YFV17D yellow fever vaccine.

The rearrangement joins TRBV7-2 to TRBJ2-1; the D gene is possibly TRBD1 (7 bases). V lost 4 bases and J lost 9, with 16 bases in between. The CDR3 extends over 14 amino acids. Germline CDR1 reads SGHTA; CDR2 reads FQGNSA. The CDR3 here is CASSWQGGGAEQFF. The CDR3, as DNA: TGTGCCAGCAGCTGGCAGGGGGGTGGTGCTGAGCAGTTCTTC. Complete variable domain (other parts from reference TRBV7-2 and TRBJ2-1): GAGVSQSPSNKVTEKGKDVELRCDPISGHTALYWYRQSLGQGLEFLIYFQGNSAPDKSGLPSDRFSAERTGGSVSTLTIQRTQQEDSAVYLCASSWQGGGAEQFFGPGTRLTVL.

The CDR3 region has the DNA TGTGCCAGCAGCTTAACAGACGGGGGCTACACCTTC. Protein: CASSLTDGGYTF. The rearrangement joins TRBV5-4 to TRBJ1-2; D remains ambiguous. CDR1 is SGHNT and CDR2 is YYREEE in the germline V gene (reference sequence). V lost 2 bases and J 8 bases, leaving 10 bases between the germline ends. The CDR3 runs to 12 residues.

This clonotype was counted a few times. The J gene is TRBJ2-3, the V gene TRBV5-1, with a possible D match to TRBD1 (5 bases). The CDR3 extends over 17 amino acids. Trimming shortened V by 0 bases and J by 2 bases, and 16 bases separated the two germline ends. Germline-derived CDR1 and CDR2 are SGHRS and YFSETQ. CDR3 DNA sequence: TGCGCCAGCAGCTTGGGGGGCTGGGCGACCAACACAGATACGCAGTATTTT. This codes for CASSLGGWATNTDTQYF.

This clonotype has only a few counts. J is TRBJ2-2 and V is TRBV12-3 or TRBV12-4; the D gene is possibly TRBD1 (6 bases). The V end lost 5 bases, the J end lost 1 base, and 11 bases lay between the germline ends. The CDR3 covers 15 residues. DNA of the CDR3: TGTGCCAGCAGTCTCAGGGGAATGAACACCGGGGAGCTGTTTTTT. This gives the protein CASSLRGMNTGELFF.

This clonotype was recorded many times. This sequence joins TRBV7-2 and TRBJ1-1; 8 bases are shared with TRBD1. CDR3 length: 14 residues. V lost 6 bases and J lost 8; bases outside the gene matches: 11. Germline V lookup: CDR1 SGHTA, CDR2 FQGNSA. DNA for the CDR3: TGTGCCAGCAGTCGACCCGGGACAGGAAAAGAAGCTTTCTTT. This codes for CASSRPGTGKEAFF.

The CDR3 DNA follows: TGTGCCAGCTCACCACCTATAGGACTAGCTCATTTCGATGAGCAGTTCTTC. Residues: CASSPPIGLAHFDEQFF. The chain is built from TRBV18 and TRBJ2-1, with 8 bases matching TRBD2. After removal of 0 bases from V and 8 bases from J, the junction contained 12 bases not matched to a gene. The CDR3 loop spans 17 amino acids. Germline lookup yields CDR1 KGHSH and CDR2 LQKENI.

This clonotype was detected many times. This rearrangement joins TRBV6-5 to TRBJ1-2; D gene ambiguous. The CDR3 sequence is 11 residues long. CDR1 and CDR2 from the germline V gene are MNHEY and SVGAGI. Trimming shortened V by 6 bases and J by 2 bases, and 4 bases separated the two germline ends. In DNA, the CDR3 is TGTGCCAGCAGACAGAACTATGGCTACACCTTC. Residues: CASRQNYGYTF.

This rearrangement joins TRBV7-2 to TRBJ2-5, with 8 nucleotides matching TRBD2. The germline gives CDR1 SGHTA, CDR2 FQGNSA. The length of the CDR3 is 16 residues. V was pared by 0 bases and J by 2 bases, with 5 bases of the junction left unmatched. CDR3: CASSLAMAGGQETQYF. The CDR3 nucleotides read TGTGCCAGCAGCTTAGCTATGGCGGGGGGTCAAGAGACCCAGTACTTC.

This clonotype was seen many times. V is TRBV5-1 and J is TRBJ2-1, with TRBD2 matching over 7 bases. The CDR3 is 16 residues long. Germline CDR1 reads SGHRS; CDR2 reads YFSETQ. The ends lost 3 bases at V and 1 base at J; junction bases unmatched: 7. The CDR3 nucleotides read TGCGCCAGCAGCTCCGGGGTTAGCGGGTCCTACAATGAGCAGTTCTTC. Translated: CASSSGVSGSYNEQFF.

This clonotype has at least ten counts. The V and J genes are TRBV20-1 and TRBJ1-2; 9 bases match TRBD1. Looked up from germline, CDR1 is DFQATT and CDR2 is SNEGSKA (reference sequence). There are 15 residues in the CDR3. The trim removed 0 bases at V and 5 bases at J, leaving 7 bases unmatched. The CDR3 DNA is TGCAGTGCTAGAGAAACACAGGGGGCGCGGTATGGCTACACCTTC. It codes for CSARETQGARYGYTF.